The 27 T cell receptor beta chains listed next were all sequenced from one sample in a study of shared clonotypes between healthy human individuals. Clones were sequenced by immunoSEQ multiplex PCR, and TCRdb holds only the in-frame ones, with some missing. The repertoire consists of around 1.5 million clones, with approximately 98% occurring once and the leading ten covering approximately 0.45%. Sequencing input: naive CD4+ T cells sorted from blood. The subset denotes: CD45RA+ positively selected. The source is a man younger than 45 in good health.

This chain connects TRBV29-1 to TRBJ2-1, with TRBD1 matching 8 bases. The CDR3 is 16 amino acids. V shed 4 bases, J shed 4 bases, and the junction held 12 bases outside the gene matches. Germline V gene sequence: CDR1 SQVTM, CDR2 ANQGSEA. CDR3 residues: CSVAGGSGPFYNEQFF. The CDR3 DNA reads TGCAGCGTTGCAGGGGGCTCAGGACCTTTTTACAATGAGCAGTTCTTC.

In the case of this clone: Other DNA variants within this sample encode the same CDR3. V is TRBV7-9 and J is TRBJ2-5; the D gene is possibly TRBD1 (6 bases). The CDR3 consists of 14 residues. The germline V gene has CDR1 SEHNR and CDR2 FQNEAQ (reference sequence). Between the trimmed V and J ends, which lost 2 bases and 2 bases, there was a span of 9 bases. CDR3 in amino acids: CASSLMQGQETQYF. CDR3 DNA: TGTGCCAGCAGCTTAATGCAGGGGCAAGAGACCCAGTACTTC.

This chain connects TRBV6-5 to TRBJ1-2, with 7 bases lining up with TRBD1. The germline CDR1 and CDR2 sequences are MNHEY and SVGAGI. The CDR3 extends over 11 amino acids. Unmatched junction bases numbered 2, after V lost 6 bases and J lost 7 bases. As DNA, the CDR3 is TGTGCCAGCAGGAGGGACAGTGGCTACACCTTC. It is translated as CASRRDSGYTF.

The V and J genes are TRBV6-5 and TRBJ2-1; 9 bases are a match to TRBD1. The germline CDR1 and CDR2 sequences are MNHEY and SVGAGI. The CDR3 spans 15 residues. V lost 4 bases to trimming and J lost 6 bases; unmatched junction nucleotides: 7. The CDR3 reads CASSLTGTGLNEQFF. The CDR3 bases are TGTGCCAGCAGTTTGACCGGGACAGGGCTCAATGAGCAGTTCTTC.

The CDR3 is CASSKRQGAYEQYF. CDR3 in DNA: TGCGCCAGCAGCAAACGTCAGGGGGCCTACGAGCAGTACTTC. This chain joins TRBV5-1 and TRBJ2-7, with 7 bases fitting TRBD1. This CDR3 has 14 residues. Germline V gene data show CDR1 as SGHRS and CDR2 as YFSETQ. The trim removed 4 bases at V and 2 bases at J, leaving 6 bases unmatched.

The rearrangement uses TRBV2 and TRBJ2-3, with D perhaps matching TRBD1 or TRBD2 (6 bases each). Trimming took off 5 bases at V and 4 bases at J, with 16 bases between the two ends. Germline CDR1 SNHLY, CDR2 FYNNEI. The CDR3 sequence is 15 residues long. The CDR3 DNA reads TGTGCCAGCAGTTTTGACGGGGGCAGGGCAGATACGCAGTATTTT. Its translation: CASSFDGGRADTQYF.

The V gene is TRBV7-9, the J gene TRBJ1-5; the D gene is possibly TRBD1 (5 bases). The V gene lost 3 bases and the J gene lost 7 bases, with 10 bases spanning the gap. This CDR3 comprises 13 residues. Per the germline V gene, CDR1 is SEHNR and CDR2 is FQNEAQ (reference sequence). In DNA, the CDR3 is TGTGCCAGCAGCTTCAGGGAGTACCAGCCCCAGCATTTT. This translates into CASSFREYQPQHF.

The chain is built from TRBV25-1 and TRBJ1-4, with 9 bases identical to TRBD1. Trimming cost V 4 bases and J 10 bases; bases outside gene matches: 7. CDR1 MGHDK and CDR2 SYGVNS come from the germline V gene. CDR3 length equals 14 residues. CDR3 coding DNA: TGTGCCAGCAGTGCCGGGACAGGGATGGTAAAACTGTTTTTT. Amino acid sequence: CASSAGTGMVKLFF.

This chain links TRBV5-6 with TRBJ2-7; D unresolved. CDR1 and CDR2 (germline): SGHDT, YYEEEE. The CDR3 contains 15 residues. Deletions cut 0 bases from V and 2 bases from J, with 12 bases between. CDR3 region: CASSLVSRITYEQYF. DNA of the CDR3: TGTGCCAGCAGCTTGGTGTCTAGAATTACCTACGAGCAGTACTTC.

This chain's CDR3 is CASSLGRDSGANVLTF. As DNA, the CDR3 is TGTGCCAGCAGCTTAGGACGGGACTCTGGGGCCAACGTCCTGACTTTC. J is TRBJ2-6 and V is TRBV7-9; D possibly corresponds to TRBD2 (5 bases). The CDR3 contains 16 residues. Germline V gene sequence: CDR1 SEHNR, CDR2 FQNEAQ (reference sequence). The V gene lost 1 base and the J gene lost 0 bases, with 7 bases spanning the gap.

The chain uses TRBV13 and TRBJ2-7; D possibly corresponds to TRBD2 (6 bases). Germline-derived CDR1 and CDR2 are PRHDT and FYEKMQ (reference sequence). V lost 4 bases, J lost 9 bases, and 34 bases lay in between. CDR3 length equals 19 residues. The CDR3 nucleotides are TGTGCCAGCAGCTCCTTTCGAGGGAACAAAGGGACCTTACTGGGAGGGCAGTACTTC. Its translation is CASSSFRGNKGTLLGGQYF.

The chain links TRBV18 to TRBJ1-3; D unresolved. V shed 5 bases and J shed 0 bases, with 8 bases lying between them. The germline V gene encodes CDR1 KGHSH and CDR2 LQKENI. There are 14 residues in the CDR3. DNA of the CDR3: TGTGCCAGCTCAACTACTAACTCTGGAAACACCATATATTTT. Protein sequence: CASSTTNSGNTIYF.

The genes are TRBV2 and TRBJ2-1, with 8 bases aligning to TRBD2. The CDR3 spans 19 residues. V dropped 2 bases and J dropped 4; count of bases not matched to a gene: 16. Germline CDR1 is SNHLY and CDR2 is FYNNEI. This CDR3 reads CASSELSGGPSKAYNEQFF. In nucleotides, the CDR3 is TGTGCCAGCAGTGAATTGTCGGGAGGGCCCTCAAAAGCATACAATGAGCAGTTCTTC. Drawing the rest from reference TRBV2 and TRBJ2-1, the complete variable domain is EPEVTQTPSHQVTQMGQEVILRCVPISNHLYFYWYRQILGQKVEFLVSFYNNEISEKSEIFDDQFSVERPDGSNFTLKIRSTKLEDSAMYFCASSELSGGPSKAYNEQFFGPGTRLTVL.

V gene TRBV11-3 combines with J gene TRBJ2-5, with 8 bases aligning to TRBD2. Germline V gene sequence: CDR1 SGHNT, CDR2 YENEEA. The length of the CDR3 is 15 residues. Trimming removed 5 bases from V and 4 bases from J; junction bases left unmatched: 9. Written as DNA, the CDR3 is TGTGCCAGCAGCCTGGGACTAGGGGGGGGAGAGACCCAGTACTTC. This sequence encodes CASSLGLGGGETQYF.

The chain joins TRBV6-5 to TRBJ1-1, with D unresolved. Trimming removed 4 bases from V and 3 bases from J, with 9 bases in between. This CDR3 has 13 residues. Germline CDR1 and CDR2: MNHEY and SVGAGI. CDR3 coding DNA: TGTGCCAGCAGTTGGACGAGGGACACTGAAGCTTTCTTT. Translated, it gives CASSWTRDTEAFF.

The J gene is TRBJ2-5, the V gene TRBV7-9; unclear D gene. The V end lost 2 bases, the J end lost 1 base, and 8 bases lay between the germline ends. Germline-derived CDR1 and CDR2 are SEHNR and FQNEAQ (reference sequence). The length of the CDR3 is 14 residues. For the CDR3, the DNA is TGTGCCAGCAGCTTAAAGGCCACCCAAGAGACCCAGTACTTC. Encoded protein: CASSLKATQETQYF.

The chain joins TRBV29-1 to TRBJ2-1; 9 bases agree with TRBD2. V was clipped by 6 bases and J by 4 bases; unmatched bases: 4. Germline values: CDR1 SQVTM, CDR2 ANQGSEA. There are 13 residues in the CDR3. In nucleotides, the CDR3 is TGCAGCGTGCAGACTAGCGGATACAATGAGCAGTTCTTC. Protein sequence: CSVQTSGYNEQFF.

The V gene is TRBV2, the J gene TRBJ1-3; 9 bases match TRBD1. This CDR3 is built from 16 residues. The ends lost 7 bases at V and 0 bases at J; junction bases unmatched: 7. CDR1 and CDR2 from the germline V gene are SNHLY and FYNNEI. CDR3 nucleotides: TGTGCCAGCACCGCTCTGGGACAGGGCTCTGGAAACACCATATATTTT. This sequence encodes CASTALGQGSGNTIYF.

As for this clone: One end of the junction is discordant with germline, which a read error may explain. The chain couples TRBV11-2 to TRBJ1-4; D may be TRBD1 (6 bases). The CDR3 consists of 17 residues. The germline V gene has CDR1 SGHAT and CDR2 FQNNGV. The chain's CDR3 is CASSLGVRDKTNEKLFF. CDR3 DNA: TGTGCCAGCAGCTTAGGCGTCCGGGACAAGACTAACGAAAAACTGTTTTTT. Drawing the rest from reference TRBV11-2 and TRBJ1-4, the complete variable domain is EAGVAQSPRYKIIEKRQSVAFWCNPISGHATLYWYQQILGQGPKLLIQFQNNGVVDDSQLPKDRFSAERLKGVDSTLKIQPAKLEDSAVYLCASSLGVRDKTNEKLFFGSGTQLSVL.

The rearrangement links TRBV7-9 to TRBJ2-3; no firm D call. V lost 1 base to trimming and J lost 5 bases, with 7 bases between them. The germline CDR1 and CDR2 sequences are SEHNR and FQNEAQ (reference sequence). The CDR3 loop spans 13 amino acids. The CDR3 sequence is CASSLVDVDTQYF. CDR3 DNA: TGTGCCAGCAGCTTAGTAGACGTAGATACGCAGTATTTT.

The CDR3 protein is CASARLIRSYNEQFF. The CDR3 coding sequence is TGTGCCAGCGCTCGTCTAATTCGCTCCTACAATGAGCAGTTCTTC. This chain joins TRBV11-2 and TRBJ2-1; D is unclear. CDR1 is SGHAT, CDR2 FQNNGV, per germline. CDR3 length: 15 residues. The ends were cut back, 8 bases at V and 0 bases at J, with 14 bases in the middle.

The V gene is TRBV7-9, the J gene TRBJ2-3; D remains unclear. The CDR3 is 11 residues long. Trimming left V 7 bases short and J 4 bases short, with 6 bases between. Germline values: CDR1 SEHNR, CDR2 FQNEAQ (reference sequence). The CDR3 here is CASTMADTQYF. In DNA, the CDR3 is TGTGCCAGCACAATGGCAGATACGCAGTATTTT.

The chain carries TRBV13 and TRBJ2-7, with unresolved D. Germline CDR1 reads PRHDT; CDR2 reads FYEKMQ (reference sequence). This CDR3 has 13 residues. The germline V and J ends were trimmed by 0 bases and 3 bases, with 6 bases remaining between them. Written as DNA, the CDR3 is TGTGCCAGCAGCTTAGGTCCGAACTACGAGCAGTACTTC. It encodes CASSLGPNYEQYF.

Concerning this clone: This CDR3 is also generated by other DNA sequences in the sample. This chain connects TRBV5-1 to TRBJ2-1; D is ambiguous. The germline CDR1 and CDR2 sequences are SGHRS and YFSETQ. V was clipped by 0 bases and J by 2 bases, with 6 bases between them. CDR3 size: 14 residues. CDR3 bases: TGCGCCAGCAGCTTGGCGTCAGCCTACAATGAGCAGTTCTTC. It codes for CASSLASAYNEQFF.

The V call is TRBV2, the J call TRBJ1-5; perhaps TRBD1 as D (6 bases). CDR1 is SNHLY, CDR2 FYNNEI, per germline. Between the trimmed V and J ends, which lost 2 bases and 3 bases, there was a span of 14 bases. The CDR3 runs to 16 residues. This chain's CDR3 is CASSESPGTNNQPQHF. The DNA of the CDR3 is TGTGCCAGCAGTGAAAGTCCCGGGACAAACAATCAGCCCCAGCATTTT.

The gene calls are TRBV15 and TRBJ2-1, with 9 bases aligning to TRBD1. Per germline, CDR1 LNHNV and CDR2 YYDKDF (reference sequence). The J segment lost 6 bases and the V segment lost 2 bases, leaving 11 bases of the junction unmatched. The CDR3 loop spans 17 amino acids. CDR3 loop: CATSRPPKGQGLNEQFF. CDR3 nucleotide sequence: TGTGCCACCAGCAGACCACCCAAGGGACAGGGTCTCAATGAGCAGTTCTTC.

The V gene is TRBV29-1, the J gene TRBJ2-2, with D unresolved. Deletions cut 7 bases from V and 6 bases from J, with 18 bases between. The CDR3 runs 14 residues. Germline CDR1 and CDR2: SQVTM and ANQGSEA. CDR3 bases: TGCAGCGCGATCCTCGTGCCCGGGTCCGGGGAGCTGTTTTTT. This sequence encodes CSAILVPGSGELFF.